This T cell receptor (beta chain) stems from a study of CD8+ T cells in alopecia areata. The wider study: The drug, tofacitinib, lasted 6 to 18 months, followed by 6 months off drug.

Findings and limits, study-wide: Alopecia totalis/universalis scalp especially showed more expanded CD8+ clones than normal scalp. Sharing of TCRs across patients appeared less clear than in mice, possibly for HLA-related reasons.

CDR1 SQVTM and CDR2 ANQGSEA come from the germline V gene. V was pared by 1 base and J by 10 bases, with 19 bases between. CDR3 length: 14 residues. Extracted from the samples, RNA was reverse transcribed into cDNA to serve as the sequencing template. Repertoires were generated with immunoSEQ multiplex PCR, while TCRdb's copy carries only in-frame clones and drops some. The repertoire holds more than 100,000 clones, with approximately 53% as singletons. Comments on this clone: Its antigen is not identified.

Treatment described: oral pan-JAK inhibitor, 5-10 mg twice daily. The rearrangement uses TRBV29-1 and TRBJ1-1; D call uncertain. The specimen was CD4+ T cells sorted from blood, collected at week 4, from a patient treated with tofacitinib. This clonotype was obtained from a human donor with alopecia areata. Written as DNA, the CDR3 is TGCAGCGTTGAAGGACTACAGATCTCCTTCCCAGCTTTCTTT. Its translation is CSVEGLQISFPAFF.